One and the same sample provided the 19 T cell receptor beta chains below, sequenced in a study of blood T cells in healthy people across ages. It was with a sample-barcoded 5' primer and a J-beta primer mix that a second PCR of about 6 to 12 cycles was run. MiXCR, run by TCRdb on the 5' RACE reads, gives a single entry per CDR3 protein. The sample has roughly 1.7 million distinct CDR3 sequences; about 35% are singletons. The sample was blood. These receptors were collected from a woman aged 30 to 39 in good health.

This sequence joins TRBV29-1 and TRBJ1-1; no definite D call. V was cut by 3 bases and J by 1 base, with 12 bases left in between. Germline V gene sequence: CDR1 SQVTM, CDR2 ANQGSEA. The CDR3 contains 14 residues. CDR3 coding DNA: TGCAGCGTTGAGCATGGGCAGCGGAACACTGAAGCTTTCTTT. Its protein is CSVEHGQRNTEAFF.

The J gene is TRBJ2-1, the V gene TRBV27; 11 bases fit TRBD2. The V gene end was trimmed by 2 bases and the J gene end by 0 bases; junction bases not matched to a gene: 12. CDR1 is MNHEY, CDR2 SMNVEV, per germline (reference sequence). CDR3 size: 20 residues. Here the CDR3 reads CASSLRSASGGPSSYNEQFF. CDR3 sequence (DNA): TGTGCCAGCAGTTTAAGGTCGGCTAGCGGGGGGCCTAGCTCCTACAATGAGCAGTTCTTC.

This clonotype was counted only a few times. The chain recombines TRBV7-9 with TRBJ2-5; no definite D call. Germline V gene lookup returns CDR1 SEHNR and CDR2 FQNEAQ (reference sequence). With 1 base removed from V and 5 bases from J, the gap between germline ends came to 17 bases. This CDR3 contains 16 residues. This chain's CDR3 is CASSLVRSTSWETQYF. In DNA form, the CDR3 reads TGTGCCAGCAGCTTAGTCCGCTCAACCTCGTGGGAGACCCAGTACTTC.

This clonotype has more than one count but fewer than ten. The J gene is TRBJ2-7, the V gene TRBV12-3 or TRBV12-4; 9 positions agree with TRBD1. The CDR3 extends over 15 amino acids. The junction had 5 bases not matched to a gene; V was cut back by 5 bases and J by 0 bases. The CDR3 nucleotides read TGTGCCAGCAGTCACCGGGACAGGGACTCCTACGAGCAGTACTTC. It codes for CASSHRDRDSYEQYF.

In its sample, this clonotype was seen a few times. The V and J genes are TRBV10-3 and TRBJ2-3; perhaps TRBD1 as D (5 bases). CDR3 size: 16 residues. In germline, CDR1 is ENHRY, CDR2 SYGVKD. V dropped 4 bases and J dropped 2 bases, with 16 bases sitting between them. CDR3 region: CAISADTWSNTDTQYF. The DNA of the CDR3 is TGTGCCATCAGTGCGGACACGTGGTCTAACACAGATACGCAGTATTTT.

This clonotype was seen more than once but under ten times. CDR3 sequence (DNA): TGTGCCAGCAGTTCCCAAGACTCGGGATCCTACAATGAGCAGTTCTTC. As protein: CASSSQDSGSYNEQFF. The chain employs TRBV6-5 and TRBJ2-1; D perhaps matches TRBD2 (5 bases). Trimming left V 4 bases short and J 1 base short, with 14 bases between. CDR1 MNHEY and CDR2 SVGAGI come from the germline V gene. The CDR3 covers 16 residues.

CDR3 nucleotides: TGCAGTGCCGTACCCTTTAACACAGATACGCAGTATTTT. Protein sequence: CSAVPFNTDTQYF. The chain employs TRBV20-1 and TRBJ2-3; D remains ambiguous. The germline V gene encodes CDR1 DFQATT and CDR2 SNEGSKA (reference sequence). The CDR3 totals 13 residues. The germline V and J ends were trimmed by 6 bases and 2 bases, with 12 bases remaining between them.

This clonotype appeared many times. The V call is TRBV29-1, the J call TRBJ2-1; no clear D gene. The germline V gene has CDR1 SQVTM and CDR2 ANQGSEA. V was clipped by 7 bases and J by 5 bases, with 9 bases between them. This CDR3 spans 11 amino acids. The chain's CDR3 is CSASPNNEQFF. DNA of the CDR3: TGCAGCGCTTCCCCCAACAATGAGCAGTTCTTC.

The chain employs TRBV6-1 and TRBJ2-1; unclear D gene. Germline V gives CDR1 MNHNS, CDR2 SASEGT. CDR3 length: 16 residues. V was trimmed by 10 bases and J by 1 base, leaving 20 bases between them. The CDR3 protein is CATTEPHQWSYNEQFF. The CDR3 coding sequence is TGTGCCACCACTGAACCTCACCAATGGTCCTACAATGAGCAGTTCTTC.

This chain joins TRBV6-2 or TRBV6-3 and TRBJ2-1, with D perhaps TRBD1 (5 bases). Trimming removed 7 bases from V and 7 bases from J, with 20 bases in between. Per the germline V gene, CDR1 is MNHEY and CDR2 is SVGEGT. The CDR3 extends over 15 amino acids. The CDR3 region has the DNA TGTGCCAGCACTCTGACACGCACAGGTAAAAATGAGCAGTTCTTC. Protein: CASTLTRTGKNEQFF.

The CDR3 spells CASSLTSGITGELFF. CDR3 sequence (DNA): TGTGCCAGCAGTCTGACTAGCGGGATCACCGGGGAGCTGTTTTTT. The V call is TRBV25-1, the J call TRBJ2-2; 11 positions agree with TRBD2. Germline V gene data show CDR1 as MGHDK and CDR2 as SYGVNS. V shed 5 bases, J shed 4 bases, and the junction held 3 bases outside the gene matches. The CDR3 runs 15 residues.

This clonotype was seen a few times. Mismatch with germline at one junction end may stem from a read error. This chain uses TRBV27 with TRBJ1-2; no clear D. This CDR3 has 14 residues. Germline V lookup: CDR1 MNHEY, CDR2 SMNVEV (reference sequence). The CDR3 protein is CASSLSTDNYGYTF. CDR3 nucleotide sequence: TGCGCCAGCAGCTTGTCGACGGACAACTATGGCTACACCTTC.

The genes are TRBV6-1 and TRBJ1-5; a weak D match, TRBD1 (5 bases). This CDR3 spans 15 amino acids. CDR1 is MNHNS, CDR2 SASEGT, per germline. V lost 3 bases and J lost 2, with 11 bases in between. The CDR3 DNA reads as TGTGCCAGCAGTGACTGTCCGGGGGGCAATCAGCCCCAGCATTTT. Translation: CASSDCPGGNQPQHF.

This clonotype was seen only a few times. This chain uses TRBV29-1 with TRBJ1-2, with D perhaps matching TRBD1 (6 bases). V shed 3 bases and J shed 6 bases, with 17 bases lying between them. Germline CDR1 SQVTM, CDR2 ANQGSEA. The CDR3 totals 14 residues. CDR3 coding DNA: TGCAGCGTTGAGTCGGGATCAGGGGTGCATGGCTACACCTTC. It codes for CSVESGSGVHGYTF.

This clonotype was picked up a small number of times. The V gene is TRBV3-1, the J gene TRBJ2-1, with 16 bases fitting TRBD2. V gave up 4 bases and J gave up 5 bases; unmatched junction bases: 14. The CDR3 length is 20 residues. The germline gives CDR1 LGHDT, CDR2 YNNKEL (reference sequence). CDR3 in DNA: TGTGCCAGCAGCCCCGTTCCGGGACTAGCGGGGGGGCCGCTTCACAATGAGCAGTTCTTC. The encoded protein is CASSPVPGLAGGPLHNEQFF.

V usage is TRBV7-9 and J usage is TRBJ1-2, with D possibly being TRBD1 (6 bases). Germline CDR1 SEHNR, CDR2 FQNEAQ (reference sequence). V was clipped by 5 bases and J by 6 bases, with 13 bases between them. This CDR3 region has 13 residues. The CDR3 loop is CASSTGWGDGYTF. The DNA of the CDR3 is TGTGCCAGCAGCACAGGGTGGGGGGATGGCTACACCTTC. The whole variable domain, remainder taken from reference TRBV7-9 and TRBJ1-2, is DTGVSQNPRHKITKRGQNVTFRCDPISEHNRLYWYRQTLGQGPEFLTYFQNEAQLEKSRLLSDRFSAERPKGSFSTLEIQRTEQGDSAMYLCASSTGWGDGYTFGSGTRLTVV.

This chain links TRBV5-6 with TRBJ2-7, with D tentatively TRBD1 (5 bases). The end of the DNA fits TRBJ2-5 better, so the J call may be wrong. Germline lookup yields CDR1 SGHDT and CDR2 YYEEEE. This CDR3 is 15 amino acids long. The CDR3 DNA reads TGTGCCAGCAGCTTGATTCAGGGTGGGATGGAGACCCAGTACTTC. Translating gives CASSLIQGGMETQYF.

This chain connects TRBV6-2 or TRBV6-3 to TRBJ2-1; the match to TRBD2 covers 7 bases. From germline, CDR1 is MNHEY and CDR2 SVGEGT. V dropped 7 bases and J dropped 6; count of bases not matched to a gene: 9. There are 14 residues in the CDR3. DNA for the CDR3: TGTGCCAGCATACATGGCCGGACTAGCAATGAGCAGTTCTTC. Protein: CASIHGRTSNEQFF.

The V call is TRBV18, the J call TRBJ2-5; D is undetermined. Germline V gene sequence: CDR1 KGHSH, CDR2 LQKENI. The CDR3 has 13 amino acids. Trimming took 6 bases from V and 11 from J, leaving 19 bases between them. As DNA, the CDR3 is TGTGCCAGCTCGACGGGCTTTGTAAATGAGCAGTACTTC. Its translation is CASSTGFVNEQYF.